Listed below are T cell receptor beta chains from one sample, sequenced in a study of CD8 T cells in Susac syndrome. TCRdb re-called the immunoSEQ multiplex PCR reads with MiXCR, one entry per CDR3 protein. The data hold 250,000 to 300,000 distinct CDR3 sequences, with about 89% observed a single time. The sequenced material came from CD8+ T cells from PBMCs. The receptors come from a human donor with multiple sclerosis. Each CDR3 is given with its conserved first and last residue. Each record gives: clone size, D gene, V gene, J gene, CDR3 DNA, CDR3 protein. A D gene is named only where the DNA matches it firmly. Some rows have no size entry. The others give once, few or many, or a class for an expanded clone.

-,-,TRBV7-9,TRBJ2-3,TGTGCCAGCTTTCTGGCGGGGACAGATACGCAGTATTTT,CASFLAGTDTQYF
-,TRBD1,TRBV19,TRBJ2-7,TGTGCCAGTAGTACCCTCGACAGGGGGAACTCCTACGAGCAGTACTTC,CASSTLDRGNSYEQYF
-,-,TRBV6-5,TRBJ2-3,TGTGCCAGCGGACGGCTCGGCACAGATACGCAGTATTTT,CASGRLGTDTQYF
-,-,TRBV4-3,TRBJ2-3,TGCGCCAGCAGCCAAGTGGCCGGGAGTATGACAGATACGCAGTATTTT,CASSQVAGSMTDTQYF
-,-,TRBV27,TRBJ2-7,TGTGCCAGCAGTTTAGCGGTACCAGGCTCCTACGAGCAGTACTTC,CASSLAVPGSYEQYF
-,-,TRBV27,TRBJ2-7,TGTGCCAGCAGTTTAGGCCCGCGGGGCGTTCCACTCTACGAGCAGTACTTC,CASSLGPRGVPLYEQYF
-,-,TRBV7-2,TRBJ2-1,TGTGCCAGCAGCTTAGTAGCCCGACCGAATGAGCAGTTCTTC,CASSLVARPNEQFF
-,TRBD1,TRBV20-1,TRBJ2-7,TGCAGTGCTCTCATAAGGGACAGGGGGCGCGACGAGCAGTACTTC,CSALIRDRGRDEQYF
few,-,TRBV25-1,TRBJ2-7,TGTGCCAGCAGTGGGGCCCTTTACGAGCAGTACTTC,CASSGALYEQYF
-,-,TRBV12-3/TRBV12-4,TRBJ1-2,TGTGCCAGCAGCCTTTTCGGGGACGCTTCAAGCGATGGCTACACCTTC,CASSLFGDASSDGYTF
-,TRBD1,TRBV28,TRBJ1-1,TGTGCCAGCAGTCTCGGGACAGGGCTCAACACTGAAGCTTTCTTT,CASSLGTGLNTEAFF
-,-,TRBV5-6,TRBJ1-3,TGTGCCAGCAGCTTCGGTAGTCTCTTCTCTGGAAACACCATATATTTT,CASSFGSLFSGNTIYF
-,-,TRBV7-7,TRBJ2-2,TGTGCTAGCAGCTTAGAGCCAGGCCCTGGGGGGGAGCTGTTTTTT,CASSLEPGPGGELFF
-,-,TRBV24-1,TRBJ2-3,TGTGCCACCTCAGCAGGGTTGACAGATACGCAGTATTTT,CATSAGLTDTQYF
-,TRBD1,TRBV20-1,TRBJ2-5,TGCAGTGCCACGACAGGGGCCGAGACCCAGTACTTC,CSATTGAETQYF
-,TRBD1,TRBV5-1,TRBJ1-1,TGCGCCAGCAGCGCGATACAGGGGGCGAACACTGAAGCTTTCTTT,CASSAIQGANTEAFF
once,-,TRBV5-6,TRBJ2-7,TGTGCCAGCAGCTTGGCTGCGGGCAGGGGATTGGTCGAGCAGTACTTC,CASSLAAGRGLVEQYF
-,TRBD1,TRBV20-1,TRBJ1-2,TGCAGTGCTAGAAGCCCCAGGGACAGGGGGCCCGCCTATGGCTACACCTTC,CSARSPRDRGPAYGYTF
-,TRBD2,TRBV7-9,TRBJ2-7,TGTGCCAGCAGCTCCACCCTTAGCGGGAGCCCCTACGAGCAGTACTTC,CASSSTLSGSPYEQYF
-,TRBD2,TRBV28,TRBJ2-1,TGTGCCAGCACACTAGCGGGGGGGGGAGATTCGTTCTTC,CASTLAGGGDSFF
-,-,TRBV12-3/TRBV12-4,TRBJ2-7,TGTGCCAGCAGTTTAGAAAACAACGAGCAGTACTTC,CASSLENNEQYF
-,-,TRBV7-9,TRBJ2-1,TGTGCCAGCAGCTTATTATCGGGGGACCCCTACAATGAGCAGTTCTTC,CASSLLSGDPYNEQFF
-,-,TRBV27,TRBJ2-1,TGTGCCAGCAGTTTATCGACCAGTAACAATGAGCAGTTCTTC,CASSLSTSNNEQFF
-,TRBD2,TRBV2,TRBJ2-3,TGTGCCAGCCTCTCCCCCCGGACTAGTGAAGCAGATACGCAGTATTTT,CASLSPRTSEADTQYF
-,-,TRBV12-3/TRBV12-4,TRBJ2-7,TGTGCCAGCAGTCCCGGGGCGGGACCCTACGAGCAGTACTTC,CASSPGAGPYEQYF
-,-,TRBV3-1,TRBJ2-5,TGTGCCAGCAGCCCCGGGACGGTCCCGTCAGGGGGGGAGACCCAGTACTTC,CASSPGTVPSGGETQYF
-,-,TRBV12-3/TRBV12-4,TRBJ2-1,TGTGCCAGCCGACGGTGGGAAGTGCAGTTCTTC,CASRRWEVQFF
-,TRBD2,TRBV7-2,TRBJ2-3,TGTGCCAGCAGCTTTTCCCTAGCGGACACAGATACGCAGTATTTT,CASSFSLADTDTQYF
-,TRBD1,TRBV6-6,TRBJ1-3,TGTGCCAGCGAATCGACAGGGGGCAAGGGGAACACCATATATTTT,CASESTGGKGNTIYF